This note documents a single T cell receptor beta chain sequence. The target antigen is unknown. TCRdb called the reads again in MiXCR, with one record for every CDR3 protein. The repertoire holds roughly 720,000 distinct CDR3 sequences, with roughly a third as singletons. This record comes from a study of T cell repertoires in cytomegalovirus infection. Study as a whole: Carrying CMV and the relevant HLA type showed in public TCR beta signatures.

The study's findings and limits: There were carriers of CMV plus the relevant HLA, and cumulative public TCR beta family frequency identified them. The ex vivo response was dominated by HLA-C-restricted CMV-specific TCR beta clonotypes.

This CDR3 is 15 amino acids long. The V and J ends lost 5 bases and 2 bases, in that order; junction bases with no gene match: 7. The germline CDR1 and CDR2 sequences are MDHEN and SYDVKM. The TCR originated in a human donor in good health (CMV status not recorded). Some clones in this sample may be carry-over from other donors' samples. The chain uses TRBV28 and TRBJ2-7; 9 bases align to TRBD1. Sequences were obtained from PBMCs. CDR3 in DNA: TGTGCCAGCAGTGCCCCCGGGACAGGGCCCTACGAGCAGTACTTC. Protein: CASSAPGTGPYEQYF.